These 27 T cell receptor beta chains came from one sample sequenced in a study of T cells after yellow fever vaccination. In TCRdb, the 5' RACE reads were re-called with MiXCR into one record per CDR3 protein. The sample contains about 400,000 distinct CDR3 sequences, 6% to 8% of which appear only once. The sample in question was PBMCs, obtained 5 days after the yellow fever booster vaccination. These TCRs come from a man aged 25 to 45 who received the YFV17D yellow fever vaccine.

The rearrangement joins TRBV10-2 to TRBJ2-1, with 9 bases aligning to TRBD2. Germline values: CDR1 WSHSY, CDR2 SAAADI. J was trimmed by 0 bases and V by 7 bases; bases with no gene match: 4. This CDR3 contains 15 residues. CDR3 DNA sequence: TGCGCCAGCACCGTAGCGGGAGCCTCCTACAATGAGCAGTTCTTC. Translation: CASTVAGASYNEQFF.

Concerning this clonotype: A clone one base away is much larger, so this may be a read error. This chain connects TRBV14 to TRBJ2-2; possibly TRBD1 for D (6 bases). V was clipped by 4 bases and J by 6 bases, with 24 bases between them. Germline V gene data show CDR1 as SGHDN and CDR2 as FVKESK. The CDR3 loop spans 18 amino acids. CDR3 in amino acids: CASSLQLPSGTNPGELFF. CDR3 in DNA: TGTGCCAGCAGCCTTCAACTCCCCTCCGGGACAAACCCCGGGGAGCTGTTTTTT.

The chain uses TRBV12-3 or TRBV12-4 and TRBJ2-7; D is ambiguous. The germline V and J ends were trimmed by 3 bases and 2 bases, with 8 bases remaining between them. The CDR3 loop spans 13 amino acids. CDR3 sequence (DNA): TGTGCCAGCAGTTTGCAGGTCACCTACGAGCAGTACTTC. Translation gives CASSLQVTYEQYF.

V gene TRBV7-9 combines with J gene TRBJ1-1, with D unclear. Trimming took 3 bases from V and 1 from J, leaving 9 bases between them. Looked up from germline, CDR1 is SEHNR and CDR2 is FQNEAQ (reference sequence). The length of the CDR3 is 14 residues. In nucleotides, the CDR3 is TGTGCCAGCAGCTTTCCACAGCAGAACACTGAAGCTTTCTTT. This codes for CASSFPQQNTEAFF.

The sample holds many counts of this clonotype. The rearrangement uses TRBV28 and TRBJ2-5, with no clear D. V lost 6 bases to trimming and J lost 6 bases, with 8 bases between them. This CDR3 region has 11 residues. CDR1 and CDR2 from the germline V gene are MDHEN and SYDVKM. CDR3 amino acids: CASSPRQTQYF. In DNA, the CDR3 is TGTGCCAGCAGCCCCAGACAGACCCAGTACTTC.

In this sample, this clonotype turned up many times. CDR3 sequence reads: CASSPPLRTGGNEQYF. The CDR3 DNA reads as TGTGCCAGCAGCCCCCCCCTACGGACAGGGGGCAACGAGCAGTACTTC. The chain uses TRBV7-8 and TRBJ2-7, with 11 bases that match TRBD1. Germline CDR1 is SGHVS and CDR2 is FQNEAQ. The CDR3 runs 16 residues. The ends lost 5 bases at V and 5 bases at J; junction bases unmatched: 11.

The chain carries TRBV6-2 or TRBV6-3 and TRBJ2-1, with a tentative D call TRBD2 (6 bases). The CDR3 spans 12 residues. V gave up 6 bases and J gave up 7 bases, with 10 bases separating them. The germline gives CDR1 MNHEY, CDR2 SVGEGT. CDR3 amino acids: CASRLAVNEQFF. CDR3 sequence (DNA): TGTGCCAGCAGACTAGCTGTGAATGAGCAGTTCTTC.

This clonotype was detected a few times. The CDR3 sequence is CASSLTWGTGSPDTQYF. In DNA, the CDR3 is TGTGCCAGCAGCTTAACGTGGGGGACAGGGTCCCCAGATACGCAGTATTTT. The chain has TRBV7-9 and TRBJ2-3; 9 nucleotides line up with TRBD1. The ends lost 2 bases at V and 4 bases at J; junction bases unmatched: 10. There are 17 residues in the CDR3. From germline, CDR1 is SEHNR and CDR2 FQNEAQ (reference sequence).

The sample holds a few counts of this clonotype. The rearrangement links TRBV5-5 to TRBJ2-3; TRBD1 is a possible D gene (6 bases). V dropped 3 bases and J dropped 6 bases, with 11 bases sitting between them. Germline CDR1 reads SGHKS; CDR2 reads YYEKEE (reference sequence). The CDR3 length is 13 residues. The CDR3, as DNA: TGTGCCAGCAGCTACAGGGATTTGGATACGCAGTATTTT. This codes for CASSYRDLDTQYF.

This clonotype was found many times. The CDR3 is CSVEVGHGQETQYF. CDR3 sequence (DNA): TGCAGCGTTGAAGTTGGACATGGTCAAGAGACCCAGTACTTC. The J gene is TRBJ2-5, the V gene TRBV29-1, with a possible D match to TRBD1 (5 bases). V was clipped by 1 base and J by 2 bases, with 11 bases between them. The germline CDR1 and CDR2 sequences are SQVTM and ANQGSEA. The CDR3 spans 14 residues.

This clonotype showed up many times. The chain uses TRBV5-5 and TRBJ2-3; D uncertain. V lost 3 bases to trimming and J lost 3 bases, with 11 bases between them. This CDR3 has 14 residues. Per the germline V gene, CDR1 is SGHKS and CDR2 is YYEKEE (reference sequence). In DNA, the CDR3 is TGTGCCAGCAGCTCCCTTGGGCAGACAGATACGCAGTATTTT. Amino acid sequence: CASSSLGQTDTQYF.

The rearrangement uses TRBV2 and TRBJ1-5; 8 nucleotides match TRBD1. The ends lost 4 bases at V and 3 bases at J; junction bases unmatched: 5. From germline, CDR1 is SNHLY and CDR2 FYNNEI. This CDR3 comprises 15 residues. The CDR3 loop is CASSGTGSINQPQHF. The DNA for the CDR3 is TGTGCCAGCAGTGGGACAGGGTCGATCAATCAGCCCCAGCATTTT.

This clonotype was picked up many times. The chain links TRBV6-2 or TRBV6-3 to TRBJ2-3, with D tentatively TRBD2 (6 bases). V was clipped by 5 bases and J by 3 bases, with 12 bases between them. CDR1 MNHEY and CDR2 SVGEGT come from the germline V gene. This CDR3 has 14 residues. The CDR3 sequence is CASSIAEPTDTQYF. The CDR3 DNA reads as TGTGCCAGCAGTATAGCGGAACCAACAGATACGCAGTATTTT.

This clonotype has a handful of counts. V is TRBV5-1 and J is TRBJ2-3, with 7 nucleotides matching TRBD2. Germline CDR1 is SGHRS and CDR2 is YFSETQ. There are 14 residues in the CDR3. Trimming at V came to 4 bases and at J to 4 bases, leaving 6 bases not matched to a gene. CDR3 coding DNA: TGCGCCAGCAGCGACACGGGAGGCTCAGATACGCAGTATTTT. Its translation is CASSDTGGSDTQYF.

The V gene is TRBV5-6, the J gene TRBJ1-2, with D possibly matching TRBD1 (6 bases). Trimming removed 4 bases at V and 0 bases at J, with 13 bases between. The CDR3 has 15 amino acids. Germline V gene sequence: CDR1 SGHDT, CDR2 YYEEEE. In DNA form, the CDR3 reads TGTGCCAGCAGCCCGGGGGGCAGGGCTAACTATGGCTACACCTTC. It encodes CASSPGGRANYGYTF.

The chain combines TRBV5-1 with TRBJ2-1; TRBD1 or TRBD2 may be the D gene (5 bases each). V was pared by 4 bases and J by 16 bases, with 18 bases between. Germline loops: CDR1 SGHRS, CDR2 YFSETQ. The CDR3 is made up of 12 amino acids. CDR3 DNA sequence: TGCGCCAGCAGCCCCGAGTCGGGGCAGGGCTTCTTC. It encodes CASSPESGQGFF.

This clonotype has at least ten counts. The chain has TRBV4-3 and TRBJ2-7; 7 bases align to TRBD1. Germline values: CDR1 LGHNA, CDR2 YSLEER. Losses at the gene ends were 4 bases for V and 4 bases for J; bases not matched to a gene: 13. The CDR3 has 16 residues. The CDR3 bases are TGCGCCAGCAGCCCGGGGTCCCCTAGCAGGGGGTACGAGCAGTACTTC. Its translation: CASSPGSPSRGYEQYF.

Details on this clonotype: A much larger clone differs by one base, so this may be a read error. The gene calls are TRBV7-2 and TRBJ1-5, with D possibly being TRBD1 (5 bases). Germline CDR1 and CDR2: SGHTA and FQGNSA. The V end was cut by 5 bases, the J end by 6 bases, with 17 bases between. This CDR3 has 15 amino acids. DNA of the CDR3: TGTGCCAGCAGCCTAGAGGGGTGGAAAGTTCAGCCCCAGCATTTT. Protein sequence: CASSLEGWKVQPQHF.

This clonotype was counted a few times. This chain links TRBV7-9 with TRBJ2-7; TRBD1 matches 7 bases. The germline V gene encodes CDR1 SEHNR and CDR2 FQNEAQ (reference sequence). The V segment lost 5 bases and the J segment 0 bases; nucleotides outside the gene matches: 4. This CDR3 contains 14 residues. CDR3 loop: CASSRGQASYEQYF. The DNA of the CDR3 is TGTGCCAGCAGCCGAGGACAGGCCTCCTACGAGCAGTACTTC.

The rearrangement uses TRBV9 and TRBJ2-1, with a possible D match to TRBD1 (8 bases). The V end lost 3 bases, the J end lost 1 base, and 20 bases lay between the germline ends. CDR3 size: 18 residues. Germline V gene lookup returns CDR1 SGDLS and CDR2 YYNGEE. The chain's CDR3 is CASSGRTTGGGSYNEQFF. Written as DNA, the CDR3 is TGTGCCAGCAGCGGACGAACAACAGGGGGAGGGTCCTACAATGAGCAGTTCTTC.

This chain links TRBV20-1 with TRBJ2-1, with D possibly being TRBD2 (6 bases). The CDR3 sequence is 16 residues long. Trimming took off 3 bases at V and 0 bases at J, with 15 bases between the two ends. Germline V CDR1 and CDR2: DFQATT, SNEGSKA (reference sequence). The CDR3 region is CSARGGTGGSYNEQFF. The CDR3 DNA is TGCAGTGCTAGGGGGGGAACTGGGGGCTCCTACAATGAGCAGTTCTTC.

There are many counts of this clonotype. The chain links TRBV20-1 to TRBJ2-1; 14 bases align to TRBD2. Trimming took 5 bases from V and 6 from J; bases not matched to a gene: 6. Germline values: CDR1 DFQATT, CDR2 SNEGSKA (reference sequence). This CDR3 has 15 amino acids. The chain's CDR3 is CSAPTGTSGSNEQFF. The CDR3 region has the DNA TGCAGTGCTCCCACCGGGACTAGCGGGAGCAATGAGCAGTTCTTC.

This clonotype was recorded a few times. This chain links TRBV5-1 with TRBJ2-2; D perhaps matches TRBD1 (5 bases). Germline V CDR1 and CDR2: SGHRS, YFSETQ. Trimming removed 2 bases from V and 3 bases from J, with 17 bases in between. This CDR3 has 17 residues. This CDR3 is CASSFIIGKGDTGELFF. CDR3 nucleotides: TGCGCCAGCAGCTTCATCATAGGGAAAGGGGACACCGGGGAGCTGTTTTTT.

This clonotype appeared a few times. The V call is TRBV28, the J call TRBJ2-1; D not resolved. Germline V lookup: CDR1 MDHEN, CDR2 SYDVKM. V lost 8 bases and J lost 10, with 12 bases in between. The CDR3 totals 11 residues. In DNA, the CDR3 is TGTGCCAGCCTTTCGTCGGCAGAGCAGTTCTTC. The encoded protein is CASLSSAEQFF. Drawing the rest from reference TRBV28 and TRBJ2-1, the complete variable domain is DVKVTQSSRYLVKRTGEKVFLECVQDMDHENMFWYRQDPGLGLRLIYFSYDVKMKEKGDIPEGYSVSREKKERFSLILESASTNQTSMYLCASLSSAEQFFGPGTRLTVL.

The J gene is TRBJ2-7, the V gene TRBV10-3; the match to TRBD2 covers 9 bases. V was clipped by 2 bases and J by 2 bases; unmatched bases: 4. The germline CDR1 and CDR2 sequences are ENHRY and SYGVKD. The CDR3 is 15 amino acids. The CDR3, as DNA: TGTGCCATCAGTGAGGGGCGGGAGGGCCCCTACGAGCAGTACTTC. Translating it yields CAISEGREGPYEQYF.

The chain joins TRBV18 to TRBJ2-6; a possible D gene is TRBD2 (6 bases). This CDR3 region has 19 residues. Deletions cut 8 bases from V and 0 bases from J, with 23 bases between. Germline V lookup: CDR1 KGHSH, CDR2 LQKENI. Written as DNA, the CDR3 is TGTGCCAGCACCGGGACTTTTAACCCGACCAGCTCTGGGGCCAACGTCCTGACTTTC. Translating it yields CASTGTFNPTSSGANVLTF.

The chain couples TRBV7-2 to TRBJ2-1, with 8 bases that match TRBD2. The germline V gene has CDR1 SGHTA and CDR2 FQGNSA. This CDR3 is built from 16 residues. The V and J ends lost 5 bases and 6 bases, in that order; junction bases with no gene match: 12. CDR3 DNA: TGTGCCAGCAGCCCACGATCCGGGAGGGCCCCCAATGAGCAGTTCTTC. Its protein is CASSPRSGRAPNEQFF.